What follows are 22 T cell receptor beta chains derived from one specimen sequenced in a study of T cell changes during pregnancy in multiple sclerosis. The protocol was immunoSEQ multiplex PCR, while the TCRdb copy is restricted to in-frame clones and leaves out a portion. The sample lists about 40,000 clones, roughly 90% occurring once. Sample: PBMCs (not recorded whether the cells were cultured). The source is a female donor with multiple sclerosis, enrolled in a pregnancy study.

The CDR3, as DNA: TGTGCCAGCAGCTTAGAGGTTAGCGGGAGGGCCGGGTCCTACGAGCAGTACTTC. This translates into CASSLEVSGRAGSYEQYF. The chain joins TRBV7-2 to TRBJ2-7, with TRBD2 identical over 11 bases. The CDR3 length is 18 residues. With 1 base clipped from V and 1 base from J, the junction kept 9 bases outside the gene matches. Germline V gene lookup returns CDR1 SGHTA and CDR2 FQGNSA.

The chain has TRBV28 and TRBJ2-1; 9 bases align to TRBD2. V lost 5 bases to trimming and J lost 0 bases; unmatched junction nucleotides: 23. CDR1 and CDR2 (germline): MDHEN, SYDVKM. CDR3 size: 22 residues. The CDR3 nucleotides read TGTGCCAGCAGTCTACTGACAGGGAAAACGCGGCTAGCGGGGTACTCCTACAATGAGCAGTTCTTC. Translating it yields CASSLLTGKTRLAGYSYNEQFF.

Regarding this clone: An end of the junction differs from the germline gene, which may be a read error. This chain uses TRBV4-1 with TRBJ2-7; no clear D. CDR1 and CDR2 from the germline V gene are MGHRA and YSYEKL. The CDR3 has 13 residues. This chain's CDR3 is CASSQGPNYGQYF. DNA for the CDR3: TGCGCCAGCAGCCAAGGACCGAACTACGGGCAGTACTTC.

V usage is TRBV7-6 and J usage is TRBJ2-5; possibly TRBD2 for D (6 bases). Trimming stripped 5 bases from V and 5 bases from J, with 21 bases between. The germline V gene encodes CDR1 SGHVS and CDR2 FNYEAQ. The CDR3 contains 16 residues. The CDR3, as DNA: TGTGCCAGCAGCCAACCCCTAGCAGGAGGGTGGGAGACCCAGTACTTC. Its translation: CASSQPLAGGWETQYF.

The V call is TRBV11-2, the J call TRBJ2-2, with 11 bases lining up with TRBD1. With 5 bases clipped from V and 6 bases from J, the junction kept 5 bases outside the gene matches. Germline V gene sequence: CDR1 SGHAT, CDR2 FQNNGV. This CDR3 spans 15 amino acids. DNA for the CDR3: TGTGCCAGCAGCCTTCTGGACAGGGGGCCCGGGGAGCTGTTTTTT. It yields the protein CASSLLDRGPGELFF.

In regard to this clone: Other nucleotide sequences in the sample specify the same CDR3. The chain links TRBV27 to TRBJ2-7; no clear D gene. Trimming shortened V by 4 bases and J by 1 base, and 8 bases separated the two germline ends. The CDR3 consists of 13 residues. CDR1 and CDR2 (germline): MNHEY, SMNVEV (reference sequence). CDR3 loop: CASSSGPSYEQYF. The CDR3 nucleotides read TGTGCCAGCAGTTCTGGACCTTCCTACGAGCAGTACTTC.

J is TRBJ2-3 and V is TRBV4-3; no definite D call. Germline V gene data show CDR1 as LGHNA and CDR2 as YSLEER. The CDR3 is 13 amino acids. V was trimmed by 0 bases and J by 2 bases, leaving 3 bases between them. The CDR3 is CASSQDYTDTQYF. The CDR3 bases are TGCGCCAGCAGCCAAGATTACACAGATACGCAGTATTTT.

The chain joins TRBV6-1 to TRBJ1-2; D is undetermined. The germline CDR1 and CDR2 sequences are MNHNS and SASEGT. There are 14 residues in the CDR3. V lost 2 bases, J lost 8 bases, and 15 bases lay in between. The CDR3 coding sequence is TGTGCCAGCAGTGAAAACGGGTTCGGGAGCGGCTACACCTTC. It encodes CASSENGFGSGYTF.

V gene TRBV5-4 combines with J gene TRBJ2-1, with a weak D call TRBD1 (6 bases). This CDR3 is built from 12 residues. With 4 bases removed from V and 8 bases from J, the gap between germline ends came to 10 bases. Germline V lookup: CDR1 SGHNT, CDR2 YYREEE (reference sequence). The CDR3 sequence: CASSTRTDEQFF. CDR3 DNA: TGTGCCAGCAGCACTCGGACAGATGAGCAGTTCTTC.

This clone was found a few times. The chain couples TRBV27 to TRBJ2-7; D not certain. The CDR3 has 12 amino acids. Germline V lookup: CDR1 MNHEY, CDR2 SMNVEV (reference sequence). Trimming removed 8 bases at V and 2 bases at J, with 10 bases between. The CDR3, as DNA: TGTGCCAGCCCTATCATAGCCTACGAGCAGTACTTC. Translation gives CASPIIAYEQYF.

This rearrangement joins TRBV19 to TRBJ1-1; a weak D match, TRBD1 (6 bases). V lost 7 bases to trimming and J lost 2 bases, with 17 bases between them. The CDR3 is 15 residues long. CDR1 and CDR2 (germline): LNHDA, SQIVND (reference sequence). CDR3 sequence reads: CASIPRGARNTEAFF. In nucleotides, the CDR3 is TGTGCCAGTATTCCGAGGGGGGCTAGAAACACTGAAGCTTTCTTT. Based on the CDR3 plus reference TRBV19 and TRBJ1-1, the full variable domain is DGGITQSPKYLFRKEGQNVTLSCEQNLNHDAMYWYRQDPGQGLRLIYYSQIVNDFQKGDIAEGYSVSREKKESFPLTVTSAQKNPTAFYLCASIPRGARNTEAFFGQGTRLTVV.

This sequence joins TRBV30 and TRBJ2-5; 9 nucleotides match TRBD1. This CDR3 contains 13 residues. V shed 8 bases, J shed 3 bases, and the junction held 7 bases outside the gene matches. Germline V CDR1 and CDR2: GTSNPN, SVGIG (reference sequence). The CDR3 loop is CAGVGTGKETQYF. The CDR3 DNA is TGTGCCGGGGTTGGGACAGGGAAAGAGACCCAGTACTTC.

The chain links TRBV9 to TRBJ2-1, with 10 bases identical to TRBD2. Germline CDR1 and CDR2: SGDLS and YYNGEE. Trimming took 4 bases from V and 0 from J; bases not matched to a gene: 13. The length of the CDR3 is 19 residues. CDR3 amino acids: CASSPRSLAGDFSYNEQFF. Here the CDR3 DNA reads TGTGCCAGCAGCCCGCGGTCGCTAGCGGGAGACTTCTCCTACAATGAGCAGTTCTTC.

V usage is TRBV4-1 and J usage is TRBJ2-2, with D hard to call. The CDR3 contains 13 residues. From germline, CDR1 is MGHRA and CDR2 YSYEKL. Trimming took 1 base from V and 8 from J, leaving 8 bases between them. CDR3 coding DNA: TGCGCCAGCAGCCAAGGTGGTTTGGGGGAGCTGTTTTTT. Protein product: CASSQGGLGELFF.

This sequence joins TRBV9 and TRBJ1-2; D ambiguous. Trimming pared 4 bases from V and 5 bases from J, leaving 12 bases between. The CDR3 loop spans 13 amino acids. Germline CDR1 SGDLS, CDR2 YYNGEE. The CDR3 DNA reads TGTGCCAGCAGCCCCCCGTTGAGTTATGGCTACACCTTC. Its translation: CASSPPLSYGYTF.

The chain carries TRBV6-5 and TRBJ2-1; D unresolved. V lost 1 base and J lost 3, with 10 bases in between. CDR1 and CDR2 from the germline V gene are MNHEY and SVGAGI. The length of the CDR3 is 15 residues. CDR3 in DNA: TGTGCCAGCAGTTACTACTGGAATAGCTACAATGAGCAGTTCTTC. This gives the protein CASSYYWNSYNEQFF.

This rearrangement joins TRBV30 to TRBJ2-3; 10 bases match TRBD2. The CDR3 has 16 amino acids. From germline, CDR1 is GTSNPN and CDR2 SVGIG (reference sequence). The V and J ends lost 2 bases and 4 bases, in that order; junction bases with no gene match: 9. CDR3 sequence (DNA): TGTGCCTGGAGTACCGGGCTAGCGGGGGCGGCAGATACGCAGTATTTT. This gives the protein CAWSTGLAGAADTQYF.

The chain uses TRBV9 and TRBJ2-2; 9 positions agree with TRBD1. The CDR3 totals 19 residues. Losses at the gene ends were 4 bases for V and 3 bases for J; bases not matched to a gene: 16. Germline lookup yields CDR1 SGDLS and CDR2 YYNGEE. The CDR3 reads CASSIRQGGSRKDTGELFF. CDR3 coding DNA: TGTGCCAGCAGCATAAGACAGGGGGGAAGTCGGAAGGACACCGGGGAGCTGTTTTTT.

The V and J genes are TRBV2 and TRBJ2-5; TRBD1 agrees at 9 bases. Germline V CDR1 and CDR2: SNHLY, FYNNEI. There are 13 residues in the CDR3. V trimming: 6 bases; J trimming: 5 bases; junction bases outside the gene matches: 4. The CDR3 DNA sequence: TGTGCCAGCAGGAGGGACAGGGACGAGACCCAGTACTTC. Translating it yields CASRRDRDETQYF.

The chain uses TRBV21-1 and TRBJ2-7; TRBD1 is taken as the D call from the table, unchecked against the DNA. TRBV21-1 counts as a pseudogene. CDR3 length equals 13 residues. Here the CDR3 DNA reads TGTGCCAGCAAAAGACAGGGACTCCACGAGCAGTACTTC. Translated: CASKRQGLHEQYF.

This clone has a single count. This chain uses TRBV5-6 with TRBJ2-7, with TRBD2 identical over 11 bases. The CDR3 length is 16 residues. CDR1 is SGHDT, CDR2 YYEEEE, per germline. J was trimmed by 0 bases and V by 2 bases; bases with no gene match: 4. The chain's CDR3 is CASSFGTSGNSYEQYF. Written as DNA, the CDR3 is TGTGCCAGCAGCTTCGGGACTAGCGGAAACTCCTACGAGCAGTACTTC.

This clone was recorded only once. V usage is TRBV9 and J usage is TRBJ2-3; 10 bases align to TRBD1. The CDR3 totals 17 residues. V was clipped by 2 bases and J by 1 base; unmatched bases: 7. From germline, CDR1 is SGDLS and CDR2 YYNGEE. CDR3 bases: TGTGCCAGCAGCGTGCGGGACAGGGGAATTCGCACAGATACGCAGTATTTT. Its translation: CASSVRDRGIRTDTQYF.